The rows below give T cell receptor beta chains drawn from one sample of a study of blood T cell repertoires in COVID-19. Only in-frame clones appear in the TCRdb table, and some are missing; sequencing was by immunoSEQ multiplex PCR. The table shows about 210,000 clones, with more than 80% occurring only once. The sample consisted of PBMCs or T cells enriched from blood (not recorded which). The origin of the receptors is a middle-aged man who had recovered from COVID-19. Both conserved end residues are part of each CDR3. D genes are given only for firm matches. Size values are once, few and many counts, or a class for expanded clones, and some rows have none.

size: NA
V: TRBV6-4
J: TRBJ2-2
D: TRBD1
CDR3: CASSPMRGQGTGELFF
DNA: TGTGCCAGCAGCCCCATGAGGGGGCAGGGCACCGGGGAGCTGTTTTTT

size: few
V: TRBV7-9
J: TRBJ2-7
D: TRBD1
CDR3: CASSQYRGYEQYF
DNA: TGTGCCAGCAGTCAATACAGGGGGTACGAGCAGTACTTC

size: once
V: TRBV2
J: TRBJ1-1
D: NA
CDR3: CASRAAGNTEAFF
DNA: TGTGCCAGCAGGGCAGCAGGGAACACTGAAGCTTTCTTT

size: once
V: TRBV27
J: TRBJ1-2
D: NA
CDR3: CASRTGIKDGYTF
DNA: TGTGCCAGCAGAACAGGGATTAAGGATGGCTACACCTTC

size: many
V: TRBV2
J: TRBJ2-5
D: NA
CDR3: CASKSLWTAKETQYF
DNA: TGTGCCAGCAAATCACTCTGGACTGCTAAAGAGACCCAGTACTTC

size: NA
V: TRBV7-2
J: TRBJ2-3
D: NA
CDR3: CASSLGAGPVDTQYF
DNA: TGTGCCAGCAGCTTAGGGGCAGGGCCGGTAGATACGCAGTATTTT

size: NA
V: TRBV7-9
J: TRBJ1-4
D: NA
CDR3: CASSSARDKGEKLFF
DNA: TGTGCCAGCAGCTCCGCCCGGGACAAGGGTGAAAAACTGTTTTTT

size: NA
V: TRBV18
J: TRBJ1-5
D: TRBD1
CDR3: CASRDRAGSQPQHF
DNA: TGTGCCAGTCGGGACAGGGCAGGAAGTCAGCCCCAGCATTTT

size: NA
V: TRBV5-1
J: TRBJ2-5
D: TRBD2
CDR3: CASSFGTSGEETQYF
DNA: TGCGCCAGCAGCTTCGGGACTAGCGGGGAAGAGACCCAGTACTTC

size: few
V: TRBV28
J: TRBJ1-5
D: NA
CDR3: CASSLTGARNQPQHF
DNA: TGTGCCAGCAGTTTAACTGGTGCCCGAAACCAGCCCCAGCATTTT

size: NA
V: TRBV24-1
J: TRBJ2-7
D: TRBD1
CDR3: CATSDSRDRVYEQYF
DNA: TGTGCCACCAGTGATTCCCGGGACAGGGTCTACGAGCAGTACTTC

size: NA
V: TRBV13
J: TRBJ1-2
D: NA
CDR3: CASSFGQTPNYGYTF
DNA: TGTGCCAGCAGCTTTGGACAGACCCCTAACTATGGCTACACCTTC

size: NA
V: TRBV6-2/TRBV6-3
J: TRBJ2-1
D: TRBD2
CDR3: CASSPLAVTYNEQFF
DNA: TGTGCCAGCAGCCCACTAGCGGTAACCTACAATGAGCAGTTCTTC

size: few
V: TRBV30
J: TRBJ1-6
D: NA
CDR3: CASGGGNSPLHF
DNA: TGTGCCTCCGGGGGGGGTAATTCACCCCTCCACTTT

size: NA
V: TRBV12-5
J: TRBJ2-3
D: NA
CDR3: CASGLAQSGTDTQYF
DNA: TGTGCTAGTGGTTTGGCCCAATCGGGCACAGATACGCAGTATTTT

size: NA
V: TRBV7-9
J: TRBJ2-7
D: TRBD2
CDR3: CASSLGSGTSYEQYF
DNA: TGTGCCAGCAGCTTAGGTAGCGGGACCTCCTACGAGCAGTACTTC

size: once
V: TRBV5-1
J: TRBJ2-7
D: TRBD2
CDR3: CASSLVKGLAGDVSYEQYF
DNA: TGCGCCAGCAGCTTGGTTAAGGGACTAGCGGGGGATGTTTCCTACGAGCAGTACTTC

size: NA
V: TRBV6-5
J: TRBJ1-1
D: NA
CDR3: CASSYGQLNTEAFF
DNA: TGTGCCAGCAGTTACGGCCAATTGAACACTGAAGCTTTCTTT

size: NA
V: TRBV2
J: TRBJ2-3
D: NA
CDR3: CASSGDYSTDTQYF
DNA: TGTGCCAGCAGTGGAGACTATAGCACAGATACGCAGTATTTT

size: once
V: TRBV2
J: TRBJ1-5
D: TRBD1
CDR3: CASSGGDSRQPQHF
DNA: TGTGCCAGCAGTGGGGGGGACAGTAGGCAGCCCCAGCATTTT

size: NA
V: TRBV7-9
J: TRBJ2-7
D: TRBD1
CDR3: CASSLMGQTYEQYF
DNA: TGTGCCAGCAGCTTGATGGGACAGACTTACGAGCAGTACTTC

size: NA
V: TRBV18
J: TRBJ1-2
D: NA
CDR3: CASSPGDMNYGYTF
DNA: TGTGCCAGTTCGCCAGGGGACATGAACTATGGCTACACCTTC

size: NA
V: TRBV5-4
J: TRBJ2-5
D: TRBD1
CDR3: CASSLVDREGRTQYF
DNA: TGTGCCAGCAGCTTGGTGGACAGGGAAGGGCGGACCCAGTACTTC

size: NA
V: TRBV27
J: TRBJ2-2
D: TRBD1
CDR3: CASTRGRTGGFAGELFF
DNA: TGTGCCAGCACCAGAGGGAGGACAGGGGGTTTCGCCGGGGAGCTGTTTTTT

size: NA
V: TRBV5-4
J: TRBJ1-2
D: TRBD1
CDR3: CASSPGQGGGYTF
DNA: TGTGCCAGCAGCCCTGGACAGGGGGGTGGCTACACCTTC

size: NA
V: TRBV29-1
J: TRBJ2-2
D: TRBD2
CDR3: CSVGGAGELFF
DNA: TGCAGCGTGGGAGGGGCCGGGGAGCTGTTTTTT

size: NA
V: TRBV28
J: TRBJ1-6
D: TRBD1
CDR3: CASRQGISSPLHF
DNA: TGTGCCAGCAGACAGGGGATCAGTTCACCCCTCCACTTT

size: NA
V: TRBV4-1
J: TRBJ1-5
D: TRBD1
CDR3: CASSLNRDSPQHF
DNA: TGCGCCAGCAGCCTAAACAGGGACAGTCCCCAGCATTTT

size: NA
V: TRBV18
J: TRBJ1-1
D: TRBD1
CDR3: CASSPDRETEAFF
DNA: TGTGCCAGCTCACCGGACAGGGAGACTGAAGCTTTCTTT

size: once
V: TRBV5-4
J: TRBJ2-1
D: TRBD1
CDR3: CASSAGQGNNNEQFF
DNA: TGTGCCAGCAGCGCCGGACAGGGGAATAACAATGAGCAGTTCTTC

size: NA
V: TRBV9
J: TRBJ1-2
D: NA
CDR3: CASSLRQDPIYGYTF
DNA: TGTGCCAGCAGCTTACGACAGGACCCAATCTATGGCTACACCTTC

size: NA
V: TRBV12-3/TRBV12-4
J: TRBJ1-1
D: NA
CDR3: CASSFDDRPRVFF
DNA: TGTGCCAGCAGTTTTGATGACAGGCCCAGAGTTTTCTTT

size: NA
V: TRBV11-2
J: TRBJ1-1
D: NA
CDR3: CASTEQGTEAFF
DNA: TGTGCCAGCACCGAACAGGGAACTGAAGCTTTCTTT

size: NA
V: TRBV6-5
J: TRBJ1-2
D: TRBD1
CDR3: CASRTTTTGVGYTF
DNA: TGTGCCAGCAGAACTACAACTACAGGGGTTGGCTACACCTTC

size: NA
V: TRBV9
J: TRBJ1-6
D: TRBD1
CDR3: CASSLGQATYNSPLHF
DNA: TGTGCCAGCAGCCTAGGACAGGCCACCTATAATTCACCCCTCCACTTT

size: few
V: TRBV3-1/TRBV3-2
J: TRBJ1-2
D: TRBD1
CDR3: CASSPWRGQGAEGYTF
DNA: TGTGCCAGCAGCCCGTGGAGGGGACAGGGGGCGGAGGGCTACACCTTC

size: medium-sized
V: TRBV7-8
J: TRBJ1-6
D: NA
CDR3: CASSLLAGGYNSPLHF
DNA: TGTGCCAGCAGCTTATTAGCTGGGGGGTATAATTCACCCCTCCACTTT

size: NA
V: TRBV3-1/TRBV3-2
J: TRBJ1-3
D: NA
CDR3: CASSQGDTIYF
DNA: TGTGCCAGCAGCCAAGGAGACACCATATATTTT

size: few
V: TRBV5-1
J: TRBJ2-5
D: TRBD1
CDR3: CASSKQGAVGGETQYF
DNA: TGCGCCAGCAGCAAGCAGGGGGCCGTGGGAGGAGAGACCCAGTACTTC

size: NA
V: TRBV7-9
J: TRBJ1-6
D: NA
CDR3: CASRLQGNSPLHF
DNA: TGTGCCAGCAGGTTGCAGGGGAATTCACCCCTCCACTTT

size: NA
V: TRBV30
J: TRBJ2-7
D: TRBD1
CDR3: CASADRDKNYEQYF
DNA: TGTGCCTCAGCCGACAGGGACAAAAACTACGAGCAGTACTTC

size: NA
V: TRBV27
J: TRBJ2-1
D: NA
CDR3: CASSGQGLGYNEQFF
DNA: TGTGCCAGCAGTGGGCAGGGTCTCGGATACAATGAGCAGTTCTTC

size: NA
V: TRBV27
J: TRBJ1-1
D: TRBD1
CDR3: CASRTGTGAFNTEAFF
DNA: TGTGCCAGCCGAACCGGGACAGGAGCTTTTAACACTGAAGCTTTCTTT

size: few
V: TRBV27
J: TRBJ2-7
D: NA
CDR3: CASSSSLGGFPYEQYF
DNA: TGTGCCAGCAGTTCCTCCCTTGGGGGGTTCCCCTACGAGCAGTACTTC

size: few
V: TRBV7-8
J: TRBJ1-4
D: NA
CDR3: CASSLGAGEKLFF
DNA: TGTGCCAGCAGCTTAGGGGCTGGTGAAAAACTGTTTTTT

size: NA
V: TRBV7-6
J: TRBJ1-2
D: NA
CDR3: CASSRGADGGYGYTF
DNA: TGTGCCAGCAGCCGAGGAGCCGACGGTGGCTATGGCTACACCTTC

size: once
V: TRBV18
J: TRBJ2-5
D: TRBD1
CDR3: CASSPDTGAQYF
DNA: TGTGCCAGCTCACCAGATACAGGGGCCCAGTACTTC

size: NA
V: TRBV11-1
J: TRBJ2-5
D: NA
CDR3: CASSLEVVTVQETQYF
DNA: TGTGCCAGCAGCTTAGAAGTAGTAACTGTCCAAGAGACCCAGTACTTC